These T cell receptor beta chains were read from a single sample in a study of post-analysis software for immune sequencing data. TCRdb called the PCR reads again in MiXCR, with one record for every CDR3 protein. The table lists 820,000 or so distinct CDR3 sequences, around 53% of them singletons. Sequencing used blood. These receptors were obtained from a girl under 18 with multiple sclerosis. The CDR3 runs from the conserved cysteine through the conserved F or W. The D gene is left open where the match is weak. Size values are once, few and many counts, or a class for expanded clones, and some rows have none.

cdr3_aa cdr3_nt v_call clone_size j_call d_call
CSATLDGGGDSYTF TGCAGTGCTACCCTTGACGGGGGGGGAGACAGCTACACCTTC TRBV20-1 . TRBJ1-2 .
CASSQDRAAFTDTQYF TGCGCCAGCAGCCAAGATAGGGCAGCCTTCACAGATACGCAGTATTTT TRBV4-1 . TRBJ2-3 .
CASSLEGVLTKNIQYF TGTGCCAGCAGCTTGGAAGGAGTCTTGACCAAAAACATTCAGTACTTC TRBV5-4 . TRBJ2-4 .
CSSMGVWDRGHEQFF TGCAGCTCCATGGGGGTTTGGGACAGGGGCCATGAGCAGTTCTTC TRBV29-1 . TRBJ2-1 TRBD1
CASSWVDPDRDYGYTF TGTGCCAGCAGTTGGGTCGACCCGGACAGAGACTATGGCTACACCTTC TRBV28 once TRBJ1-2 .
CSVEKPDSPYEQYF TGCAGCGTTGAAAAGCCGGACAGCCCCTACGAGCAGTACTTC TRBV29-1 . TRBJ2-7 .
CASSPAGLAPGELFF TGTGCCAGCAGCCCGGCTGGGCTCGCGCCCGGGGAGCTGTTTTTT TRBV11-3 . TRBJ2-2 .
CASSQLWGGNYEQYF TGCGCCAGCAGCCAACTGTGGGGGGGCAACTACGAGCAGTACTTC TRBV4-1 few TRBJ2-7 .
CATSGNNNYGYTF TGCGCCACCAGTGGAAACAATAACTATGGCTACACCTTC TRBV5-1 . TRBJ1-2 .
CASSWLASTLAKNIQYF TGTGCCAGCAGCTGGCTAGCGTCTACGCTAGCCAAAAACATTCAGTACTTC TRBV11-2 . TRBJ2-4 .
CASSFRPTSGRPQETQYF TGTGCCAGCAGCTTTCGTCCGACTAGCGGGAGACCCCAAGAGACCCAGTACTTC TRBV11-2 . TRBJ2-5 TRBD2
CASSRVAGDPDTQYF TGTGCCAGCTCAAGGGTAGCGGGAGATCCAGATACGCAGTATTTT TRBV21-1 . TRBJ2-3 .
CASSQVSRDDYGYTF TGTGCCAGCAGCCAAGTATCCAGGGACGACTATGGCTACACCTTC TRBV4-2 . TRBJ1-2 .
CSVQRDRPYEQYF TGCAGCGTCCAAAGGGACAGACCCTACGAGCAGTACTTC TRBV29-1 . TRBJ2-7 TRBD1
CASSSPGEATQYF TGTGCCAGCAGTTCCCCAGGGGAGGCTACGCAGTATTTT TRBV28 few TRBJ2-3 .
CAGSLGGDVKYF TGTGCCGGCAGTTTAGGGGGCGACGTCAAGTACTTC TRBV12-3/TRBV12-4 few TRBJ2-7 TRBD1
CASMWGGNTGELFF TGTGCCAGCATGTGGGGCGGGAACACCGGGGAGCTGTTTTTT TRBV25-1 . TRBJ2-2 .